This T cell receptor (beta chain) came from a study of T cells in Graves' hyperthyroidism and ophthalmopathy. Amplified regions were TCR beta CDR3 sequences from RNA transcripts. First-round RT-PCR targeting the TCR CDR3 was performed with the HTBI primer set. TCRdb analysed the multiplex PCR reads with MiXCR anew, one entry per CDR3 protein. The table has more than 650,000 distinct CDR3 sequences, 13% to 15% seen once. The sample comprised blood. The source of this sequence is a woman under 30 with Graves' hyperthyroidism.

The CDR3 nucleotides are TGTGCCAGTAGTGCACCGGGACAAGTTAGCACAGATACGCAGTATTTT. This encodes CASSAPGQVSTDTQYF. J is TRBJ2-3 and V is TRBV19, with D maybe TRBD1 (6 bases). The CDR3 extends over 16 amino acids. Per the germline V gene, CDR1 is LNHDA and CDR2 is SQIVND (reference sequence). V lost 5 bases, J lost 0 bases, and 15 bases lay in between.